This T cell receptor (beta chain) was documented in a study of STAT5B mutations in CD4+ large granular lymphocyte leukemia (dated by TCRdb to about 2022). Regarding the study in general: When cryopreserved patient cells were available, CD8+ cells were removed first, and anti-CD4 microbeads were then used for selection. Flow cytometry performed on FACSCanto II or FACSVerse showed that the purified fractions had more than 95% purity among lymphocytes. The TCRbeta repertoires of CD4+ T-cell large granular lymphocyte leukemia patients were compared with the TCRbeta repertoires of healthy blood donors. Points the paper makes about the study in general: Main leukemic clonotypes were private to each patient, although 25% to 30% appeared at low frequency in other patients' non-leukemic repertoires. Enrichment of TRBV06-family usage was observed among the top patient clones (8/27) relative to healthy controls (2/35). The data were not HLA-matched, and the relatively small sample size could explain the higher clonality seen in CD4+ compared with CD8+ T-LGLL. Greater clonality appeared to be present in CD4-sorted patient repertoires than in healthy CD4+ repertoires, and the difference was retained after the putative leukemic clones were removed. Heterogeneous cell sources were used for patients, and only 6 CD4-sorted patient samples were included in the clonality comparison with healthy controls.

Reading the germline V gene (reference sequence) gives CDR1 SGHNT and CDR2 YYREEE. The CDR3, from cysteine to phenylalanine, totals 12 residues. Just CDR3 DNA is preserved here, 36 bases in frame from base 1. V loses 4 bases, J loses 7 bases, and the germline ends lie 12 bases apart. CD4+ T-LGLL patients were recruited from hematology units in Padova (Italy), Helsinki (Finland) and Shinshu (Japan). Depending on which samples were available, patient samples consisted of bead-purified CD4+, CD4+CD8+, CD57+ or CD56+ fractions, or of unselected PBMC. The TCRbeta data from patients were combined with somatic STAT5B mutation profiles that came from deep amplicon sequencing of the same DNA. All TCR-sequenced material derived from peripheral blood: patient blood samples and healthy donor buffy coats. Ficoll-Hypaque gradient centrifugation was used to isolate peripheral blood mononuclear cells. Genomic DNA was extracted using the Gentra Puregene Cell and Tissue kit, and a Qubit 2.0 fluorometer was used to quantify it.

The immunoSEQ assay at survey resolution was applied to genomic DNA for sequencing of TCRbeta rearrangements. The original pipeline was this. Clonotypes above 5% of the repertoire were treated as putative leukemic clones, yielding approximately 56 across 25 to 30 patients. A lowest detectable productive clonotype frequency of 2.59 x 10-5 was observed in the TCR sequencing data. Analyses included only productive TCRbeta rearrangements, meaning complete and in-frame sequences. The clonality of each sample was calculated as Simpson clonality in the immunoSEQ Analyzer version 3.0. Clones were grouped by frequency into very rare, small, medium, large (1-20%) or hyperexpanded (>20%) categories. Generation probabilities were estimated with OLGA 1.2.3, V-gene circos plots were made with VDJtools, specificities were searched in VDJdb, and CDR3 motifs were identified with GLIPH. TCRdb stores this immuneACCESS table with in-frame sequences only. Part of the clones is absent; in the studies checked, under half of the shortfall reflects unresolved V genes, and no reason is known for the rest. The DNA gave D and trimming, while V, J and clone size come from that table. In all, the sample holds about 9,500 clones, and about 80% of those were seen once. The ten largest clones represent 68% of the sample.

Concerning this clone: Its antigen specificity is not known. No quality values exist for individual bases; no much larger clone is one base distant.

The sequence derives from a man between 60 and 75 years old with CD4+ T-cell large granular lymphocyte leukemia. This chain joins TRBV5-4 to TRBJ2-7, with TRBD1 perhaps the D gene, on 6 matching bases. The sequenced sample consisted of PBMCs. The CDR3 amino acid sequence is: CASSAGTKEQYF. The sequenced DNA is TGTGCCAGCAGCGCCGGGACAAAGGAGCAGTACTTC. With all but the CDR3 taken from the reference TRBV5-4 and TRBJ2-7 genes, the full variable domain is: ETGVTQSPTHLIKTRGQQVTLRCSSQSGHNTVSWYQQALGQGPQFIFQYYREEENGRGNFPPRFSGLQFPNYSSELNVNALELDDSALYLCASSAGTKEQYFGPGTRLTVT.